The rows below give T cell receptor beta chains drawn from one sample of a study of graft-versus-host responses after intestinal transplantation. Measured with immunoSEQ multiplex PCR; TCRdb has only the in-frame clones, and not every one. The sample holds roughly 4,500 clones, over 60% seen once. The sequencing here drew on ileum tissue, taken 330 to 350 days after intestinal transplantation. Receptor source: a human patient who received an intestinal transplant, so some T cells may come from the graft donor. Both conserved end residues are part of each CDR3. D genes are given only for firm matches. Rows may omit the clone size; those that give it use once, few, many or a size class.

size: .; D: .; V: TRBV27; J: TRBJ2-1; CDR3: CASSFWASGNEQFF; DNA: TGTGCCAGCAGTTTCTGGGCAAGCGGGAATGAGCAGTTCTTC
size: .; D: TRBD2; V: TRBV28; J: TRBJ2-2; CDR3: CASSLGSGTNTGELFF; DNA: TGTGCCAGCAGTTTAGGTAGCGGGACCAACACCGGGGAGCTGTTTTTT
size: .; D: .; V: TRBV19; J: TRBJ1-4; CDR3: CASSIRRGQTNEKLFF; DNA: TGTGCCAGTAGTATTCGGAGGGGCCAAACTAATGAAAAACTGTTTTTT
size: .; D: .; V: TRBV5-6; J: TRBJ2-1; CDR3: CASNLRVGHNEQFF; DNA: TGTGCCAGCAACCTTCGGGTAGGCCACAATGAGCAGTTCTTC
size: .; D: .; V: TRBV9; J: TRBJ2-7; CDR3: CASSVDHSPYYEQYF; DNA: TGTGCCAGCAGCGTAGACCACAGCCCCTACTACGAGCAGTACTTC
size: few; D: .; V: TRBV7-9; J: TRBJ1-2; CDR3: CASTRDILNPYGYTF; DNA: TGTGCCAGCACCCGCGACATCCTGAATCCCTATGGCTACACCTTC
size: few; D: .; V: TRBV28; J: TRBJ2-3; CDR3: CASSPPWTEPGTDTQYF; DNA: TGTGCCAGCAGTCCACCTTGGACAGAGCCGGGCACAGATACGCAGTATTTT
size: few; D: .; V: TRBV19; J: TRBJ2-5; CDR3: CASSIGLDLKTQYF; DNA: TGTGCCAGTAGTATAGGTTTAGATCTAAAGACCCAGTACTTC
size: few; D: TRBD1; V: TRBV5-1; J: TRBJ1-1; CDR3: CASSLGTGALEAFF; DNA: TGCGCCAGCAGCTTGGGTACAGGGGCCCTTGAAGCTTTCTTT
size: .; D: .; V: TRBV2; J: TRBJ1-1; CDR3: CASRGGPNTEAFF; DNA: TGTGCCAGCAGGGGGGGGCCCAACACTGAAGCTTTCTTT
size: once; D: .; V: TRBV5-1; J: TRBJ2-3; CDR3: CASSVLAGSTDTQYF; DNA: TGCGCCAGCAGCGTCCTAGCTGGTAGCACAGATACGCAGTATTTT
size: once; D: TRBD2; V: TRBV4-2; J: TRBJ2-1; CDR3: CASSQGGLAGVNEQFF; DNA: TGTGCCAGCAGCCAAGGAGGACTAGCGGGGGTTAATGAGCAGTTCTTC
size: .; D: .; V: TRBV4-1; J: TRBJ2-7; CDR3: CASSQDLPGTRAYEQYF; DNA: TGCGCCAGCAGCCAAGATCTTCCCGGGACACGCGCCTACGAGCAGTACTTC
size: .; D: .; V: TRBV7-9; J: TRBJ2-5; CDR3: CASSHGDQETQYF; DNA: TGTGCCAGCAGCCACGGTGACCAAGAGACCCAGTACTTC
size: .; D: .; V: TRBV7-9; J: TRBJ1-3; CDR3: CASTVGGSSGNTIYF; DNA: TGTGCCAGCACGGTGGGGGGGAGCTCTGGAAACACCATATATTTT
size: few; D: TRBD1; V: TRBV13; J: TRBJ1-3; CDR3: CASSIDRAGNTIYF; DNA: TGTGCCAGCAGCATAGACAGGGCTGGAAACACCATATATTTT
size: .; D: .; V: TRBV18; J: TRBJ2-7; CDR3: CASSLSGGQTYEQYF; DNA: TGTGCCAGCTCCCTCAGCGGGGGACAGACGTACGAGCAGTACTTC
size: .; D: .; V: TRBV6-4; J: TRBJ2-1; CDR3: CASSDSGWTKGEQFF; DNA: TGTGCCAGCAGTGACTCTGGGTGGACTAAGGGTGAGCAGTTCTTC
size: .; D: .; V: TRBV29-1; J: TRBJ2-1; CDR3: CSIDQGVDEQFF; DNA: TGCAGCATCGACCAGGGTGTTGATGAGCAGTTCTTC
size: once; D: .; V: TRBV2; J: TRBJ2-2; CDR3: CASSEQGTTGELFF; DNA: TGTGCCAGCAGTGAACAGGGGACCACCGGGGAGCTGTTTTTT
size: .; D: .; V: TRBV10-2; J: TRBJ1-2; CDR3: CASRTDSYGYTF; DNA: TGCGCCAGCAGAACCGATAGCTATGGCTACACCTTC
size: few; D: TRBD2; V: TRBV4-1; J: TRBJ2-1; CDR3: CASSRLAGGLNEQFF; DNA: TGCGCCAGCAGCCGCCTAGCGGGGGGGCTTAATGAGCAGTTCTTC
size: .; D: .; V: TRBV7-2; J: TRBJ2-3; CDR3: CASSLGGRSDTQYF; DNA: TGTGCCAGCAGCTTAGGAGGGAGATCAGATACGCAGTATTTT
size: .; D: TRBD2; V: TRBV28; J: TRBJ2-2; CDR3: CASGKGRRRGEGTGELFF; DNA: TGTGCCAGCGGGAAGGGGCGCCGGCGCGGGGAGGGCACCGGGGAGCTGTTTTTT
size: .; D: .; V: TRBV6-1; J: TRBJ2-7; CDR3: CASSEGSGSSYEQYF; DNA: TGTGCCAGCAGTGAAGGGTCAGGGTCATCCTACGAGCAGTACTTC
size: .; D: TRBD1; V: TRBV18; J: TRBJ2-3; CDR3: CASSGQGADTQYF; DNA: TGTGCCAGCTCAGGACAGGGGGCAGATACGCAGTATTTT
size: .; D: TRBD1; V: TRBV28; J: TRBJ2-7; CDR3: CASSTGQGMDEQYF; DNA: TGTGCCAGCAGCACGGGACAGGGGATGGACGAGCAGTACTTC
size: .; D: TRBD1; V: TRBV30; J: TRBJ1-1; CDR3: CAWEGRGLWTEAFF; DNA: TGTGCCTGGGAGGGCAGGGGGCTGTGGACTGAAGCTTTCTTT
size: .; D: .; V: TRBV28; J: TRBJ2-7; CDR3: CASRTLDSRYEQYF; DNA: TGTGCCAGCAGGACCCTAGACAGCCGCTACGAGCAGTACTTC
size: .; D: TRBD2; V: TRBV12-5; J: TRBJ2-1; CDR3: CASGLPAGNEQFF; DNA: TGTGCTAGTGGTTTGCCAGCGGGGAATGAGCAGTTCTTC
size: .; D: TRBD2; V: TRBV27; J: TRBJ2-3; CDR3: CACKREGLIADTQYF; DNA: TGTGCCTGCAAGCGGGAGGGCCTAATTGCAGATACGCAGTATTTT
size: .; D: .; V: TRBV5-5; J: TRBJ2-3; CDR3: CASSLASLTDTQYF; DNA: TGTGCCAGCAGCTTGGCTTCGTTGACAGATACGCAGTATTTT
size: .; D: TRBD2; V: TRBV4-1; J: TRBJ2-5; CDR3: CASSQEAGAGGVRTQYF; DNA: TGCGCCAGCAGCCAAGAAGCAGGGGCGGGGGGGGTTAGGACCCAGTACTTC
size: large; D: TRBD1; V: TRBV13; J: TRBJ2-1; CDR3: CASSDRVVNEQFF; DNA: TGTGCCAGCTCGGACAGGGTAGTAAATGAGCAGTTCTTC
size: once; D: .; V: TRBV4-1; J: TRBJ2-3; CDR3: CASTSGFTSPSDTQYF; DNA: TGCGCCAGCACCTCAGGGTTTACGTCGCCATCAGATACGCAGTATTTT
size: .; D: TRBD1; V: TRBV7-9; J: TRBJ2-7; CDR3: CASSHKVGTASSYEQYF; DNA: TGTGCCAGCAGCCATAAAGTTGGGACAGCGAGCTCCTACGAGCAGTACTTC
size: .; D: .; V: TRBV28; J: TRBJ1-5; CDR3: CASSLSFGARPQHF; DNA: TGTGCCAGCAGTTTAAGCTTTGGGGCCCGGCCCCAGCATTTT
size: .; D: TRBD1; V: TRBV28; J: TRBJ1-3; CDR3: CASRSGTGGGNTIYF; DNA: TGTGCCAGCAGGTCCGGGACAGGGGGTGGAAACACCATATATTTT
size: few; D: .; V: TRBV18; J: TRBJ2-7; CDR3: CASSPPSTYEQYF; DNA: TGTGCCAGCTCACCACCTTCCACCTACGAGCAGTACTTC
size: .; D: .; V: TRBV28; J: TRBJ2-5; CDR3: CASSSAGAGDQETQYF; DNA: TGTGCCAGCAGTTCCGCGGGGGCCGGGGATCAAGAGACCCAGTACTTC
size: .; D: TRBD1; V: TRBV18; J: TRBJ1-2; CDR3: CASSGPGQDNYGYTF; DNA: TGTGCCAGCTCAGGGCCGGGACAGGACAACTATGGCTACACCTTC